Listed here are 28 T cell receptor beta chains from one sample, sequenced in a study of regulatory T cells in long-lasting Graves disease. Specified time point: persistent/refractory GD, antithyroid drugs over 5 years with positive TRAb. The TCR library used RNA extracted from PBMCs. To make TCR beta libraries, researchers used iRepertoire HTBI primers and Arm-PCR of CDR3 regions. TCRdb passed the multiplex PCR reads through MiXCR, listing each CDR3 protein once. There are roughly 500,000 distinct CDR3 sequences in the sample; around 20% occur only once, and 7.8% lies in the top ten. Specimen: peripheral blood mononuclear cells (PBMCs), collected when the disease was refractory, from a patient treated with antithyroid drugs. Receptor source: a female donor with Graves disease.

The table lists this clonotype with many counts. The rearrangement links TRBV7-2 to TRBJ2-5, with unresolved D. Germline CDR1 SGHTA, CDR2 FQGNSA. The CDR3 covers 11 residues. Trimming cost V 6 bases and J 4 bases, with 6 bases left between them. CDR3 nucleotide sequence: TGTGCCAGCAGGGGGTTAGAGACCCAGTACTTC. Translated, it gives CASRGLETQYF.

This clonotype was seen ten or more times. V usage is TRBV11-1 and J usage is TRBJ1-1, with a weak D call TRBD1 (5 bases). The CDR3 is 13 residues long. V dropped 5 bases and J dropped 4 bases, with 11 bases sitting between them. Germline CDR1 SGHAT, CDR2 FQDESV (reference sequence). The CDR3 DNA follows: TGTGCCAGCAGCGCCTGGGGGGGCACTGAAGCTTTCTTT. Amino acids: CASSAWGGTEAFF.

In this sample, this clonotype turned up a few times. J is TRBJ2-5 and V is TRBV5-5, with D possibly TRBD2 on 5 matching bases. Trimming shortened V by 4 bases and J by 2 bases, and 12 bases separated the two germline ends. CDR1 and CDR2 (germline): SGHKS, YYEKEE (reference sequence). This CDR3 is 14 amino acids long. The CDR3 region is CASSEGGSQETQYF. DNA for the CDR3: TGTGCCAGCAGCGAGGGCGGATCACAAGAGACCCAGTACTTC. Combining the CDR3 with reference TRBV5-5 and TRBJ2-5 gives the whole variable domain DAGVTQSPTHLIKTRGQQVTLRCSPISGHKSVSWYQQVLGQGPQFIFQYYEKEERGRGNFPDRFSARQFPNYSSELNVNALLLGDSALYLCASSEGGSQETQYFGPGTRLLVL.

This clonotype has at least ten counts. V gene TRBV7-9 combines with J gene TRBJ1-6, with 9 bases that match TRBD1. CDR1 SEHNR and CDR2 FQNEAQ come from the germline V gene (reference sequence). This CDR3 contains 14 residues. The J segment lost 11 bases and the V segment lost 4 bases, leaving 6 bases of the junction unmatched. The CDR3 protein is CASSSSDRGTPLHF. The CDR3 nucleotides are TGTGCCAGCAGCTCGTCGGACAGGGGTACACCCCTCCACTTT.

CDR3 DNA sequence: TGTGCCGATTCTCTAGCGCGGTACAATGAGCAGTTCTTC. Residues: CADSLARYNEQFF. The gene calls are TRBV2 and TRBJ2-7; perhaps TRBD2 as D (6 bases). Near its end, the DNA agrees better with TRBJ2-1, so the J call may be wrong. From germline, CDR1 is SNHLY and CDR2 FYNNEI. The CDR3 sequence is 13 residues long.

In its sample, this clonotype was seen a few times. The V gene is TRBV6-2 or TRBV6-3, the J gene TRBJ1-5; D gene unclear. CDR3 length equals 14 residues. Germline assignment: CDR1 MNHEY and CDR2 SVGEGT. V was pared by 2 bases and J by 3 bases, with 8 bases between. The DNA of the CDR3 is TGTGCCAGCAGTTACGTGTCTCTCAATCAGCCCCAGCATTTT. Its protein product is CASSYVSLNQPQHF.

This clonotype was picked up many times. The V gene is TRBV5-8, the J gene TRBJ1-2; D not certain. The CDR3 contains 16 residues. V was shortened by 0 bases and J by 1 base, with 13 bases between the two germline ends. Germline lookup yields CDR1 SGHTS and CDR2 YDEGEE. CDR3 protein: CASSLVRGRNNYGYTF. The DNA of the CDR3 is TGTGCCAGCAGCTTGGTCCGGGGTAGAAATAACTATGGCTACACCTTC.

This clonotype occurred a few times. V is TRBV2 and J is TRBJ2-1, with TRBD2 identical over 7 bases. The CDR3 runs to 15 residues. The V gene's germline CDR1 is SNHLY and CDR2 FYNNEI. J was trimmed by 2 bases and V by 7 bases; bases with no gene match: 8. CDR3 amino acids: CASKWEGPTYNEQFF. CDR3 coding DNA: TGTGCCAGCAAGTGGGAGGGACCTACCTACAATGAGCAGTTCTTC. Variable domain in full (rest from reference TRBV2 and TRBJ2-1): EPEVTQTPSHQVTQMGQEVILRCVPISNHLYFYWYRQILGQKVEFLVSFYNNEISEKSEIFDDQFSVERPDGSNFTLKIRSTKLEDSAMYFCASKWEGPTYNEQFFGPGTRLTVL.

This clonotype has only a few counts. This chain connects TRBV20-1 to TRBJ2-7; D is unclear. This CDR3 is built from 11 residues. V was trimmed by 3 bases and J by 11 bases, leaving 14 bases between them. Germline V gene data show CDR1 as DFQATT and CDR2 as SNEGSKA (reference sequence). DNA for the CDR3: TGCAGTGCTAGCTATGGACGCTTTGAGTACTTC. Encoded protein: CSASYGRFEYF.

In this sample, this clonotype turned up a few times. The rearrangement joins TRBV25-1 to TRBJ2-7; D is possibly TRBD1 (6 bases). Trimming stripped 3 bases from V and 12 bases from J, with 24 bases between. CDR1 and CDR2 (germline): MGHDK, SYGVNS. CDR3 length: 15 amino acids. The CDR3 DNA reads as TGTGCCAGCAGTGACTCGGACAGTCCCCTCCTACGTCGGTACTTC. The encoded protein is CASSDSDSPLLRRYF.

The chain uses TRBV7-6 and TRBJ1-6; D is unresolved. From germline, CDR1 is SGHVS and CDR2 FNYEAQ. The V end was cut by 1 base, the J end by 1 base, with 5 bases between. The CDR3 is 15 residues long. CDR3 protein: CASSLESSYNSPLHF. In nucleotides, the CDR3 is TGTGCCAGCAGCTTAGAGAGTTCCTATAATTCACCCCTCCACTTT.

The chain is built from TRBV6-5 and TRBJ2-2; 9 nucleotides agree with TRBD2. CDR1 is MNHEY and CDR2 is SVGAGI in the germline V gene. V shed 1 base, J shed 5 bases, and the junction held 14 bases outside the gene matches. The length of the CDR3 is 19 residues. The CDR3 region has the DNA TGTGCCAGCAGTTACTTCGGGGCTAGCGGGATTCGCGGGACCGGGGAGCTGTTTTTT. Amino acid sequence: CASSYFGASGIRGTGELFF.

The chain recombines TRBV6-1 with TRBJ2-7; 10 positions agree with TRBD2. CDR3 size: 15 residues. From germline, CDR1 is MNHNS and CDR2 SASEGT. The J segment lost 4 bases and the V segment lost 7 bases, leaving 10 bases of the junction unmatched. CDR3 bases: TGTGCCAGCATTACGCTAGCGGGAGCCCAATACGAGCAGTACTTC. Amino acid sequence: CASITLAGAQYEQYF.

The chain combines TRBV19 with TRBJ2-6; D ambiguous. In germline, CDR1 is LNHDA, CDR2 SQIVND (reference sequence). This CDR3 is built from 16 residues. V was cut by 2 bases and J by 4 bases, with 12 bases left in between. Here the CDR3 DNA reads TGTGCCAGTAGTATAACGATATCAGTGGGGGCCAACGTCCTGACTTTC. Translated, it gives CASSITISVGANVLTF.

This clonotype was picked up many times. The chain uses TRBV6-1 and TRBJ2-2; D gene ambiguous. Germline lookup yields CDR1 MNHNS and CDR2 SASEGT. The CDR3 is made up of 14 amino acids. The V end was cut by 7 bases, the J end by 6 bases, with 15 bases between. Here the CDR3 reads CASIRLGGAGELFF. The CDR3 DNA reads as TGTGCCAGCATAAGGCTAGGTGGGGCCGGGGAGCTGTTTTTT.

The CDR3 reads CASSYTARRVTEAFF. CDR3 bases: TGTGCCAGCAGTTACACCGCGCGCCGGGTCACTGAAGCTTTCTTT. V is TRBV6-9 and J is TRBJ1-1; D call uncertain. The CDR3 sequence is 15 residues long. The V gene's germline CDR1 is MNHGY and CDR2 SVAAGI. The ends were cut back, 3 bases at V and 4 bases at J, with 15 bases in the middle.

The genes are TRBV28 and TRBJ1-3; D is uncertain. This CDR3 spans 14 amino acids. Per the germline V gene, CDR1 is MDHEN and CDR2 is SYDVKM. Trimming left V 2 bases short and J 4 bases short, with 9 bases between. The CDR3, as DNA: TGTGCCAGCAGTTTAGGCAGAACCGGAAACACCATATATTTT. Translating it yields CASSLGRTGNTIYF.

This clonotype was recorded a few times. The rearrangement uses TRBV4-1 and TRBJ2-7; D might be TRBD2 (6 bases). This CDR3 spans 15 amino acids. The V gene lost 3 bases and the J gene lost 2 bases, with 14 bases spanning the gap. Germline-derived CDR1 and CDR2 are MGHRA and YSYEKL. DNA for the CDR3: TGCGCCAGCAGCCAGAAAGCGGGTACCGCCTACGAGCAGTACTTC. Encoded protein: CASSQKAGTAYEQYF.

This clonotype was detected ten times or more. The gene calls are TRBV28 and TRBJ1-6; TRBD1 might be the D (5 bases). Germline-derived CDR1 and CDR2 are MDHEN and SYDVKM. The V and J ends lost 5 bases and 10 bases respectively, with 24 bases between them. CDR3 length equals 17 residues. For the CDR3, the DNA is TGTGCCAGCAGTCCCCCCGGGTGGGGGTTGAGAGAATCACCCCTCCACTTT. This codes for CASSPPGWGLRESPLHF.

This clonotype was seen more than once but under ten times. The chain couples TRBV5-1 to TRBJ2-6; weak D call: TRBD1 (6 bases). Deletions cut 3 bases from V and 2 bases from J, with 15 bases between. Germline V lookup: CDR1 SGHRS, CDR2 YFSETQ. The CDR3 sequence is 17 residues long. CDR3 amino acids: CASSSLTGMAGANVLTF. In nucleotides, the CDR3 is TGCGCCAGCAGCTCGCTTACAGGGATGGCTGGGGCCAACGTCCTGACTTTC. Full variable domain (outside the CDR3, taken from reference TRBV5-1 and TRBJ2-6): KAGVTQTPRYLIKTRGQQVTLSCSPISGHRSVSWYQQTPGQGLQFLFEYFSETQRNKGNFPGRFSGRQFSNSRSEMNVSTLELGDSALYLCASSSLTGMAGANVLTFGAGSRLTVL.

This clonotype has a count of ten or more. The J gene is TRBJ2-5, the V gene TRBV29-1, with D perhaps matching TRBD1 (6 bases). Germline CDR1 is SQVTM and CDR2 is ANQGSEA. The CDR3 spans 13 residues. Trimming shortened V by 7 bases and J by 5 bases, and 17 bases separated the two germline ends. CDR3: CSGNRDNLETQYF. CDR3 bases: TGCAGCGGGAACCGGGACAATTTGGAGACCCAGTACTTC.

The chain employs TRBV7-2 and TRBJ2-5; maybe TRBD2 (6 bases). CDR1 SGHTA and CDR2 FQGNSA come from the germline V gene. V lost 8 bases to trimming and J lost 4 bases, with 14 bases between them. The CDR3 has 13 amino acids. CDR3 nucleotides: TGTGCCAGCGACGCGGGGCAAGGAGAGACCCAGTACTTC. Residues: CASDAGQGETQYF.

This clonotype was counted only a few times. The chain employs TRBV5-1 and TRBJ2-2, with D uncertain. CDR3 size: 11 residues. Germline assignment: CDR1 SGHRS and CDR2 YFSETQ. Between the trimmed V and J ends, which lost 7 bases and 6 bases, there was a span of 7 bases. Here the CDR3 reads CASGVPGELFF. The CDR3 coding sequence is TGCGCCAGCGGTGTCCCCGGGGAGCTGTTTTTT.

The chain has TRBV3-1 and TRBJ2-7; tentatively, D is TRBD1 (6 bases). The CDR3 runs to 14 residues. V was clipped by 6 bases and J by 3 bases, with 15 bases between them. Germline V gives CDR1 LGHDT, CDR2 YNNKEL (reference sequence). The CDR3 nucleotides are TGTGCCAGCAGATCCGAAGGGGGTCTCTACGAGCAGTACTTC. Protein sequence: CASRSEGGLYEQYF.

This clonotype turned up a few times. The chain employs TRBV30 and TRBJ2-7; D gene ambiguous. CDR3 length: 11 residues. Germline V CDR1 and CDR2: GTSNPN, SVGIG (reference sequence). V was shortened by 3 bases and J by 0 bases, with 3 bases between the two germline ends. The CDR3 DNA sequence: TGTGCCTGGAGCAGCTCCTACGAGCAGTACTTC. Translating it yields CAWSSSYEQYF.

This clonotype was found a few times. This chain connects TRBV10-3 to TRBJ2-2, with 10 bases matching TRBD1. The ends lost 5 bases at V and 2 bases at J; junction bases unmatched: 5. Germline V lookup: CDR1 ENHRY, CDR2 SYGVKD. This CDR3 comprises 16 residues. The CDR3 region is CAISWGQGSNTGELFF. The CDR3 DNA reads as TGTGCCATCAGTTGGGGACAGGGGTCAAACACCGGGGAGCTGTTTTTT.

This clonotype was detected a few times. The junction departs from the called germline gene at one end, perhaps through a read error. The CDR3 nucleotides are TGTGCCAGCAGCCCAGAACCCACAGGGCTCCGAGCGTTT. As protein: CASSPEPTGLRAF. The chain employs TRBV7-2 and TRBJ1-1; D is possibly TRBD1 (6 bases). The CDR3 is 13 amino acids. Germline CDR1 reads SGHTA; CDR2 reads FQGNSA. Using reference TRBV7-2 and TRBJ1-1 for the parts outside the CDR3, the full variable domain is GAGVSQSPSNKVTEKGKDVELRCDPISGHTALYWYRQSLGQGLEFLIYFQGNSAPDKSGLPSDRFSAERTGGSVSTLTIQRTQQEDSAVYLCASSPEPTGLRAFGQGTRLTVV.

This clonotype was seen at least ten times. CDR3 in amino acids: CASSHRAGVANKETQYF. CDR3 coding DNA: TGTGCCAGCAGCCACCGAGCGGGAGTTGCCAACAAAGAGACCCAGTACTTC. The chain uses TRBV3-1 and TRBJ2-5, with 8 bases aligning to TRBD2. Unmatched junction bases numbered 12, after V lost 3 bases and J lost 3 bases. CDR1 and CDR2 from the germline V gene are LGHDT and YNNKEL (reference sequence). The CDR3 loop spans 17 amino acids.